This entry lists 16 T cell receptor beta chains sequenced from one sample in a study of blood T cells in healthy people across ages. The use of a sample-barcoded 5' primer and a J-beta primer mix characterized a second PCR of about 7 to 12 cycles. Via MiXCR, TCRdb re-called the 5' RACE reads, giving one row per CDR3 protein. The sample lists about 1,800,000 distinct CDR3 sequences; under 30% were seen once. What was sequenced was blood. The receptors here all came from a woman younger than 45 in good health.

The chain couples TRBV3-1 to TRBJ2-7; D unclear. This CDR3 comprises 14 residues. Trimming took 8 bases from V and 5 from J, leaving 19 bases between them. The V gene's germline CDR1 is LGHDT and CDR2 YNNKEL (reference sequence). Here the CDR3 DNA reads TGTGCCAGCGGCGCCCCTGGGGAAAGCCACGAGCAGTACTTC. Protein sequence: CASGAPGESHEQYF.

In regard to this clonotype: The junction does not match germline at one end; this may be a read error. The chain has TRBV9 and TRBJ2-1; 8 positions match TRBD2. CDR3 length: 15 amino acids. Germline V gene sequence: CDR1 SGDLS, CDR2 YYNGEE. The CDR3 DNA reads as TGTGCCAGCAACGTAGACCCGGGGGGGCACAATGAGCAGTTCTTC. It yields the protein CASNVDPGGHNEQFF.

A word on this clonotype: A junction boundary mismatches the germline segment, possibly from a read error. This sequence joins TRBV29-1 and TRBJ2-1; D may be TRBD2 (5 bases). This CDR3 comprises 13 residues. Germline V CDR1 and CDR2: SQVTM, ANQGSEA. This CDR3 is CSIPPRGRNEQVF. The CDR3 nucleotides read TGCAGCATCCCCCCCCGGGGTAGAAATGAGCAGGTCTTC.

The CDR3 region has the DNA TGTGCCAGCAGCCCAGGACAGTGGGGGCCCCCCACAGATACGCAGTATTTT. Translating gives CASSPGQWGPPTDTQYF. The chain couples TRBV11-3 to TRBJ2-3, with D tentatively TRBD1 (6 bases). The germline V gene has CDR1 SGHNT and CDR2 YENEEA. Trimming removed 5 bases at V and 2 bases at J, with 20 bases between. This CDR3 region has 17 residues.

Remarks on this clonotype: A junction end diverges from the germline sequence, so it may reflect a read error. The V call is TRBV7-2, the J call TRBJ2-7, with D perhaps assigned TRBD1 or TRBD2 (5 bases each). CDR1 SGHTA and CDR2 FQGNSA come from the germline V gene. CDR3 size: 14 residues. The CDR3 protein is CTSSQKWGTHEQYF. The CDR3 DNA sequence: TGTACCAGCAGTCAAAAGTGGGGGACCCACGAGCAGTATTTC.

The chain carries TRBV20-1 and TRBJ1-1; 9 bases are shared with TRBD1. Germline CDR1 DFQATT, CDR2 SNEGSKA (reference sequence). V lost 2 bases and J lost 6; bases outside the gene matches: 19. CDR3 size: 18 residues. CDR3: CSARSTTGTGTFRAEAFF. The CDR3 bases are TGCAGTGCTAGATCCACCACCGGGACAGGGACTTTCAGGGCTGAAGCTTTCTTT.

This clonotype was detected only a few times. The chain has TRBV5-1 and TRBJ2-7; unclear D gene. Trimming removed 5 bases from V and 6 bases from J, with 21 bases in between. Germline lookup yields CDR1 SGHRS and CDR2 YFSETQ. CDR3 length: 15 amino acids. Written as DNA, the CDR3 is TGCGCCAGCAGTTCTCGACCGACCCGAGATTCCGAGCAGTACTTC. It encodes CASSSRPTRDSEQYF.

This clonotype turned up a few times. The chain has TRBV28 and TRBJ1-6; 10 bases agree with TRBD1. Trimming cost V 6 bases and J 7 bases; bases outside gene matches: 6. CDR3 size: 15 residues. CDR1 MDHEN and CDR2 SYDVKM come from the germline V gene. In nucleotides, the CDR3 is TGTGCCAGCAGCGGGGACAGGGGCCGAAATTCACCCCTCCACTTT. Residues: CASSGDRGRNSPLHF. Complete variable domain (other parts from reference TRBV28 and TRBJ1-6): DVKVTQSSRYLVKRTGEKVFLECVQDMDHENMFWYRQDPGLGLRLIYFSYDVKMKEKGDIPEGYSVSREKKERFSLILESASTNQTSMYLCASSGDRGRNSPLHFGNGTRLTVT.

On this clonotype: At one end the junction does not follow the germline gene, possibly because of a read error. The V call is TRBV28, the J call TRBJ2-3; D might be TRBD2 (7 bases). The CDR3 length is 16 residues. Germline lookup yields CDR1 MDHEN and CDR2 SYDVKM. This CDR3 is CASSLTQGRGSETQYF. The CDR3 DNA reads TGTGCTAGCAGTTTAACCCAGGGGCGGGGGTCGGAAACGCAGTATTTT.

This clonotype appeared a few times. The chain combines TRBV5-7 with TRBJ2-2; D assignment may be TRBD1 or TRBD2 (6 bases each). TRBV5-7 is flagged as an ORF with uncertain function. The CDR3 is 14 residues long. The CDR3 DNA sequence: TGTGCAGCACCGTCGGGGGCAATTGTCGGGGAGCTGTTTTTT. It encodes CAAPSGAIVGELFF.

In this sample, this clonotype turned up a few times. The rearrangement links TRBV5-1 to TRBJ2-1; 13 nucleotides line up with TRBD2. The CDR3 runs 15 residues. Germline-derived CDR1 and CDR2 are SGHRS and YFSETQ. After removal of 5 bases from V and 4 bases from J, the junction contained 3 bases not matched to a gene. CDR3 nucleotide sequence: TGCGCCAGCAGGGGGACTAGCGGGGCATACAATGAGCAGTTCTTC. Its translation is CASRGTSGAYNEQFF.

Written as DNA, the CDR3 is TGTGCCAGTAGTATCTCCGGATATGGCTACACCTTC. This encodes CASSISGYGYTF. The rearrangement joins TRBV19 to TRBJ1-2; the D is unclear. Germline lookup yields CDR1 LNHDA and CDR2 SQIVND (reference sequence). This CDR3 spans 12 amino acids. Trimming removed 3 bases at V and 5 bases at J, with 7 bases between.

The chain has TRBV6-5 and TRBJ2-2; 7 bases map to TRBD2. With V trimmed by 7 bases and J by 5 bases, 13 bases remained unmatched. This CDR3 is 16 amino acids long. The V gene's germline CDR1 is MNHEY and CDR2 SVGAGI. For the CDR3, the DNA is TGTGCCAGCATTCCCTTTGGGGGAGGGAGTACCGGGGAGCTGTTTTTT. It codes for CASIPFGGGSTGELFF.

This clonotype was seen at least ten times. The chain carries TRBV10-3 and TRBJ2-1; TRBD2 matches 9 bases. The ends lost 2 bases at V and 6 bases at J; junction bases unmatched: 5. CDR1 ENHRY and CDR2 SYGVKD come from the germline V gene. This CDR3 is built from 15 residues. The CDR3 spells CAISETLTSGNEQFF. Here the CDR3 DNA reads TGTGCCATCAGTGAGACCTTGACTAGCGGCAATGAGCAGTTCTTC.

Only one count was recorded for this clonotype. The junction departs from the called germline gene at one end, perhaps through a read error. The chain uses TRBV10-3 and TRBJ1-5; D unresolved. The CDR3 is made up of 13 amino acids. Germline V gene sequence: CDR1 ENHRY, CDR2 SYGVKD. The CDR3 sequence is CAISDGLIQLQHF. The CDR3 DNA reads as TGTGCCATCAGTGACGGGCTAATTCAGCTCCAGCATTTT.

This clonotype was counted only a few times. This chain joins TRBV9 and TRBJ1-2; no firm D call. Trimming shortened V by 3 bases and J by 5 bases, and 17 bases separated the two germline ends. The CDR3 sequence is 15 residues long. The germline V gene has CDR1 SGDLS and CDR2 YYNGEE. The CDR3 DNA sequence: TGTGCCAGCAGCGAATTCGTCTCAGCGAATTATGGCTACACCTTC. Translated: CASSEFVSANYGYTF.